This TCR beta chain was recorded in a study of response to subunit inactivated influenza vaccine. Study conclusions and caveats: The authors put forward the suggestion that each seasonal influenza vaccination may bring in only a limited number of new T cells.

To note about this clonotype: Its specificity is unknown.

TCRdb independently ran MiXCR on the RT-PCR reads; one entry per CDR3 protein. The sample consists of 540,000 or so distinct CDR3 sequences, roughly 13% of them appearing once. CDR1 is LGHNA and CDR2 is YNFKEQ in the germline V gene. This CDR3 spans 20 amino acids. J was trimmed by 3 bases and V by 4 bases; bases with no gene match: 22. The clonotype comes from a man aged 45-65 years who received an inactivated influenza vaccine. This chain connects TRBV4-2 to TRBJ2-5, with 8 bases fitting TRBD2. The material was PBMCs from blood, obtained around seven weeks after vaccination. CDR3 sequence reads: CASSPASLWERGLWEETQYF. As DNA, the CDR3 is TGTGCCAGCAGCCCAGCCAGTCTTTGGGAGCGGGGGTTATGGGAAGAGACCCAGTACTTC.